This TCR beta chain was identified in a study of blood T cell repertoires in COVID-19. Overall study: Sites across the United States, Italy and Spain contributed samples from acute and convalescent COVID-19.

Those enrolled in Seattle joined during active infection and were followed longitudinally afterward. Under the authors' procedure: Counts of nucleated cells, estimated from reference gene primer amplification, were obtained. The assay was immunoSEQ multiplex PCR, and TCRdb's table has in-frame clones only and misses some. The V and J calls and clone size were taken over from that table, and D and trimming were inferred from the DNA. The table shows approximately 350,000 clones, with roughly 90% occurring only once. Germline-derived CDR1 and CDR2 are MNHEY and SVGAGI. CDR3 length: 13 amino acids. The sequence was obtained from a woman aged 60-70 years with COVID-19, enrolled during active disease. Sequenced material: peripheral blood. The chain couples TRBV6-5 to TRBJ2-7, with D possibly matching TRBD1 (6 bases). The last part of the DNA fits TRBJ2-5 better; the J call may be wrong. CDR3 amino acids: CASMGAEGQTQYF. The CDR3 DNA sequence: TGTGCCAGCATGGGGGCCGAGGGACAGACCCAGTACTTC.